This TCR beta chain was documented in a study of OX40 agonist ivuxolimab in advanced cancers. Clones were sequenced by immunoSEQ multiplex PCR, and TCRdb holds only the in-frame ones, with some missing. The table records more than 70,000 clones, approximately 92% of them present only once. The sequence came from an adult with an advanced solid tumor such as melanoma, head and neck, liver or kidney cancer. Source: CD4+ or CD8+ T cells sorted from blood, taken in a trial of the OX40 agonist ivuxolimab.

The CDR3 reads CASRPAKDVNTGELFF. In nucleotides, the CDR3 is TGCGCCAGCAGACCGGCGAAGGATGTGAACACCGGGGAGCTGTTTTTT. The chain couples TRBV4-1 to TRBJ2-2; unclear D gene. V gave up 6 bases and J gave up 1 base, with 15 bases separating them. This CDR3 has 16 residues. The germline CDR1 and CDR2 sequences are MGHRA and YSYEKL.